This T cell receptor (beta chain) came from a study of human thymus T cells. Study findings and constraints: Thymic and blood repertoires appeared to carry a bias in their V and J gene usage.

Concerning this clone: Its antigen is unknown.

The protocol was immunoSEQ multiplex PCR, while the TCRdb copy is restricted to in-frame clones and leaves out a portion. The sample consists of some 50,000 clones, 95% of them appearing once. The CDR3 is made up of 15 amino acids. V lost 5 bases and J lost 5; bases outside the gene matches: 11. The germline CDR1 and CDR2 sequences are MNHNS and SASEGT. Only four of the eight donors provided a 0.5-1 mL blood sample. The receptor was isolated from a girl in the first two years of life with a congenital heart defect but otherwise immunologically healthy. The sample taken for sequencing was blood. This rearrangement joins TRBV6-1 to TRBJ2-5; 7 positions agree with TRBD1. The CDR3 DNA reads TGTGCCAGCAGTTTAACAGGGGAACCATGGGAGACCCAGTACTTC. Its protein product is CASSLTGEPWETQYF.